This T cell receptor (beta chain) stems from a study of T-cell reconstitution after alpha-beta-depleted transplantation in children. This clonotype appeared many times. The CDR3 covers 16 residues. Germline CDR1 and CDR2: SGHRS and YFSETQ. V shed 4 bases and J 0 bases; nucleotides not matched to a gene: 5. Preparation of the TCRbeta library involved a method that used unique molecular identifiers. TCRdb analysed the PCR reads with MiXCR anew, one entry per CDR3 protein. The sample contains approximately 91,000 distinct CDR3 sequences, approximately 9.2% of which appear only once. The V and J genes are TRBV5-1 and TRBJ2-5, with 11 nucleotides matching TRBD1. The origin of this receptor is a human donor who donated a stem cell graft to a child with congenital amegakaryocytic thrombocytopenia. This specimen was PBMCs from the stem cell graft donor, taken from the stem cell graft. The CDR3 is CASSRTGGIYQETQYF. DNA of the CDR3: TGCGCCAGCAGCAGGACAGGGGGCATTTACCAAGAGACCCAGTACTTC.